The 21 T cell receptor beta chains below come from one sample, sequenced in a study of regulatory T cells in long-lasting Graves disease. In building TCR beta libraries, iRepertoire HTBI primers were used together with Arm-PCR of CDR3 regions. MiXCR, applied by TCRdb to the multiplex PCR reads, yields one record per CDR3 protein. The sample records some 500,000 distinct CDR3 sequences, about 16% being singletons. Time point indicated: newly diagnosed GD, antithyroid drugs for less than 3 months. Extracted RNA from PBMCs served as the source of the TCR library. These same data were also listed under a study on T cells in Graves' hyperthyroidism and ophthalmopathy.

The sample consisted of peripheral blood mononuclear cells (PBMCs), taken at new diagnosis, from a patient treated with antithyroid drugs. Source of these receptors: a woman aged 35-65 years with Graves disease.

In its sample, this clonotype was seen many times. This rearrangement joins TRBV7-3 to TRBJ2-1; the D is unclear. The CDR3 is made up of 13 amino acids. The V gene's germline CDR1 is SGHTA and CDR2 FQGTGA. The V end was cut by 4 bases, the J end by 7 bases, with 11 bases between. CDR3 DNA sequence: TGTGCCAGCAGCTACGACCTGGGGAATGAGCAGTTCTTC. Translation gives CASSYDLGNEQFF. The full variable domain, in which reference TRBV7-3 and TRBJ2-1 provide the parts outside the CDR3, is GAGVSQTPSNKVTEKGKYVELRCDPISGHTALYWYRQSLGQGPEFLIYFQGTGAADDSGLPNDRFFAVRPEGSVSTLKIQRTERGDSAVYLCASSYDLGNEQFFGPGTRLTVL.

This clonotype was picked up many times. The chain carries TRBV2 and TRBJ1-1, with unresolved D. This CDR3 region has 13 residues. Trimming removed 6 bases at V and 3 bases at J, with 11 bases between. Germline lookup yields CDR1 SNHLY and CDR2 FYNNEI. CDR3: CASRVREYTEAFF. Here the CDR3 DNA reads TGTGCCAGCAGGGTACGGGAGTACACTGAAGCTTTCTTT.

This chain links TRBV2 with TRBJ2-3; TRBD2 aligns across 10 bases. Looked up from germline, CDR1 is SNHLY and CDR2 is FYNNEI. The CDR3 runs 17 residues. Trimming cost V 5 bases and J 2 bases; bases outside gene matches: 10. CDR3 DNA: TGTGCCAGCAGTTCTCTAGCGGGGGACCCGTCCACAGATACGCAGTATTTT. Translating it yields CASSSLAGDPSTDTQYF.

V and J are TRBV7-7 and TRBJ1-6; D not resolved. Germline CDR1 SSHAT, CDR2 FNYEAQ (reference sequence). The CDR3 spans 13 residues. The CDR3, as DNA: TGTGCTAGCTGGTTCGCGAGACGATCACCCCTCCACTTT. As protein: CASWFARRSPLHF.

This clonotype came up many times. The chain employs TRBV20-1 and TRBJ2-5; D is undetermined. The CDR3 loop spans 12 amino acids. Trimming left V 5 bases short and J 5 bases short, with 12 bases between. Germline CDR1 and CDR2: DFQATT and SNEGSKA (reference sequence). CDR3 DNA sequence: TGCAGTGCTCCCGGGCTAGGGGAGACCCAGTACTTC. Protein product: CSAPGLGETQYF.

The V and J genes are TRBV3-1 and TRBJ2-7; 10 bases are a match to TRBD1. V shed 5 bases, J shed 6 bases, and the junction held 10 bases outside the gene matches. The CDR3 loop spans 15 amino acids. Germline loops: CDR1 LGHDT, CDR2 YNNKEL (reference sequence). The CDR3 protein is CASSDSGTGVSEQYF. CDR3 sequence (DNA): TGTGCCAGCAGCGACTCCGGGACAGGGGTATCCGAGCAGTACTTC.

The J gene is TRBJ2-1, the V gene TRBV4-1, with 10 bases that match TRBD2. The V gene's germline CDR1 is MGHRA and CDR2 YSYEKL. The junction had 7 bases not matched to a gene; V was cut back by 4 bases and J by 7 bases. The CDR3 spans 15 residues. CDR3 DNA sequence: TGCGCCAGCAGCCTCCAAGCGGGGGGGCAGAATGAGCAGTTCTTC. Its protein product is CASSLQAGGQNEQFF.

The table lists this clonotype with a few counts. The rearrangement uses TRBV9 and TRBJ1-4; D uncertain. CDR1 and CDR2 from the germline V gene are SGDLS and YYNGEE. CDR3 length equals 18 residues. V was clipped by 3 bases and J by 3 bases, with 21 bases between them. The CDR3 reads CASSASSISGESNEKLFF. The CDR3 DNA follows: TGTGCCAGCAGCGCTTCCTCGATCTCGGGAGAGTCTAATGAAAAACTGTTTTTT.

Regarding this clonotype: A much bigger clone sits one base away, suggesting this may be a read error. This is likely a read error, given that the CDR3 carries no conserved phenylalanine or tryptophan at its end. V usage is TRBV5-1 and J usage is TRBJ1-1, with D perhaps matching TRBD1 (5 bases). The CDR3 runs to 12 residues. CDR1 and CDR2 from the germline V gene are SGHRS and YFSETQ. CDR3 loop: CATGRENTEAFL. The CDR3 DNA is TGCGCTACGGGACGGGAGAACACTGAAGCTTTCCTT.

There are a few counts of this clonotype. This chain connects TRBV5-1 to TRBJ1-4; D is ambiguous. V dropped 0 bases and J dropped 5 bases, with 14 bases sitting between them. The length of the CDR3 is 16 residues. CDR1 and CDR2 from the germline V gene are SGHRS and YFSETQ. The CDR3 sequence is CASSLGADSGNEKLFF. As DNA, the CDR3 is TGCGCCAGCAGCTTGGGGGCCGACTCGGGGAATGAAAAACTGTTTTTT.

The chain joins TRBV15 to TRBJ2-3; no clear D gene. The DNA end is more similar to TRBJ2-5, so the J call may be wrong. CDR1 and CDR2 from the germline V gene are LNHNV and YYDKDF (reference sequence). The CDR3 spans 13 residues. CDR3: CATSRDSDRTQYF. Written as DNA, the CDR3 is TGTGCCACCAGCAGAGATTCTGATAGGACCCAGTACTTC.

This clonotype turned up a few times. The chain employs TRBV4-1 and TRBJ1-4; D is unresolved. Trimming took off 6 bases at V and 4 bases at J, with 15 bases between the two ends. Germline CDR1 is MGHRA and CDR2 is YSYEKL. This CDR3 has 15 amino acids. CDR3 loop: CASSQASQNNEKLFF. In DNA form, the CDR3 reads TGCGCCAGCAGTCAGGCATCACAGAATAATGAAAAACTGTTTTTT.

This clonotype was found a few times. V is TRBV7-2 and J is TRBJ1-3, with 8 positions matching TRBD1. The CDR3 consists of 16 residues. Germline CDR1 and CDR2: SGHTA and FQGNSA. Losses at the gene ends were 5 bases for V and 0 bases for J; bases not matched to a gene: 6. As DNA, the CDR3 is TGTGCCAGCAGCACGAGGGGACAGGTCTCTGGAAACACCATATATTTT. Translation gives CASSTRGQVSGNTIYF.

The V gene is TRBV7-2, the J gene TRBJ2-2, with D unresolved. Trimming pared 3 bases from V and 4 bases from J, leaving 12 bases between. Germline-derived CDR1 and CDR2 are SGHTA and FQGNSA. The CDR3 is made up of 15 amino acids. CDR3 loop: CASSLSSGATGELFF. CDR3 nucleotides: TGTGCCAGCAGCTTGAGTTCTGGAGCCACCGGGGAGCTGTTTTTT.

This clonotype appeared many times. This chain links TRBV6-1 with TRBJ1-1; TRBD1 aligns across 7 bases. V lost 6 bases, J lost 0 bases, and 4 bases stayed unmatched. Germline values: CDR1 MNHNS, CDR2 SASEGT. This CDR3 spans 14 amino acids. The CDR3 DNA reads TGTGCCAGCAGCGGGGGACAGATGAACACTGAAGCTTTCTTT. Protein sequence: CASSGGQMNTEAFF.

The V and J genes are TRBV6-2 or TRBV6-3 and TRBJ2-3; 8 positions match TRBD2. The CDR3 runs 15 residues. J gave up 0 bases and V 9 bases, and 8 bases lay outside the gene matches. Germline CDR1 and CDR2: MNHEY and SVGEGT. The CDR3 region is CASVAASGSTDTQYF. The CDR3 bases are TGTGCCAGTGTCGCGGCTAGCGGGAGCACAGATACGCAGTATTTT.

There are a few counts of this clonotype. J is TRBJ2-7 and V is TRBV29-1; no definite D call. V lost 2 bases to trimming and J lost 6 bases, with 8 bases between them. Germline loops: CDR1 SQVTM, CDR2 ANQGSEA. This CDR3 comprises 11 residues. CDR3 bases: TGCAGCGTTGAATCTGGGATCGAGCAGTACTTC. Translating gives CSVESGIEQYF.

This clonotype was seen many times. The genes are TRBV27 and TRBJ2-7, with D tentatively TRBD1 (5 bases). Germline CDR1 and CDR2: MNHEY and SMNVEV (reference sequence). Trimming took off 6 bases at V and 3 bases at J, with 9 bases between the two ends. CDR3 size: 12 residues. CDR3 nucleotide sequence: TGTGCCAGCAGGGCAGGGAACTACGAGCAGTACTTC. This translates into CASRAGNYEQYF.

This rearrangement joins TRBV6-1 to TRBJ2-2; D is ambiguous. Trimming pared 6 bases from V and 0 bases from J, leaving 14 bases between. In germline, CDR1 is MNHNS, CDR2 SASEGT. The CDR3 is made up of 16 amino acids. In DNA form, the CDR3 reads TGTGCCAGCAGAATCCGGACGGGCTCGAACACCGGGGAGCTGTTTTTT. It is translated as CASRIRTGSNTGELFF.

This clonotype has just a few counts. The chain carries TRBV9 and TRBJ2-3, with TRBD2 matching 7 bases. Germline CDR1 and CDR2: SGDLS and YYNGEE. The CDR3 covers 15 residues. Losses at the gene ends were 0 bases for V and 5 bases for J; bases not matched to a gene: 6. The CDR3 spells CASSVEEGREDTQYF. Written as DNA, the CDR3 is TGTGCCAGCAGCGTAGAGGAGGGGAGGGAAGATACGCAGTATTTT.

This clonotype has more than one count but fewer than ten. This chain links TRBV4-1 with TRBJ2-1, with 9 positions matching TRBD2. The CDR3 is made up of 17 amino acids. Germline V gene sequence: CDR1 MGHRA, CDR2 YSYEKL. V shed 3 bases and J 4 bases; nucleotides not matched to a gene: 10. The CDR3: CASSQGIASGDYNEQFF. The CDR3 nucleotides are TGCGCCAGCAGCCAGGGGATAGCTAGCGGGGATTACAATGAGCAGTTCTTC.